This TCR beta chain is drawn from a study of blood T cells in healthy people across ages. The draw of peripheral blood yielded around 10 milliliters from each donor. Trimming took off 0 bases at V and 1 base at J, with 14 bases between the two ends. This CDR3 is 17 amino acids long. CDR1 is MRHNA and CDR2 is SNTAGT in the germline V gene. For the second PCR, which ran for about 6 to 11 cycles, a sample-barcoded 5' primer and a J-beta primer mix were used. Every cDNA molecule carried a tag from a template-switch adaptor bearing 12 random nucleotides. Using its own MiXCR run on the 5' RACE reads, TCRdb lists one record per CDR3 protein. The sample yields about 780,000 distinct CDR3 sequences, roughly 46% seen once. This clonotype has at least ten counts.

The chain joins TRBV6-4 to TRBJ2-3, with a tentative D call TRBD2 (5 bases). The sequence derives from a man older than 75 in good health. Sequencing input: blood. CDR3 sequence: CASSDSTPGRGTDTQYF. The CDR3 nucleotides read TGTGCCAGCAGTGACTCGACTCCGGGAAGGGGCACAGATACGCAGTATTTT.